This T cell receptor (beta chain) came from a study of radiotherapy plus CTLA-4 blockade in lung cancer. In the case of this clone: Its antigen is unknown.

The protocol was immunoSEQ multiplex PCR, while the TCRdb copy is restricted to in-frame clones and leaves out a portion. The sample lists some 70,000 clones; under 85% were seen once. V lost 5 bases and J lost 4, with 11 bases in between. This CDR3 is built from 13 residues. Germline-derived CDR1 and CDR2 are MNHEY and SVGAGI. Study results and caveats: According to reports, early shifts in blood T cell clones, alongside interferon-beta, forecast response most accurately.

The receptor comes from a human donor with non-small cell lung cancer who had a partial response to radiotherapy plus ipilimumab. The rearrangement joins TRBV6-5 to TRBJ1-1, with D tentatively TRBD1 (5 bases). Source: peripheral blood, taken from a patient treated with radiotherapy plus ipilimumab. CDR3 nucleotides: TGTGCCAGCAGTCCCAGGGTTAGCACTGAAGCTTTCTTT. Translation: CASSPRVSTEAFF.